The table lists the clone carrying this T cell receptor (beta chain) with a few counts. The data are from a study of early T cells in non-severe SARS-CoV-2 infection. The CDR3 is 14 residues long. V dropped 4 bases and J dropped 10; count of bases not matched to a gene: 10. In germline, CDR1 is ENHRY, CDR2 SYGVKD. TCRdb ran MiXCR on the 5' RACE reads and lists one entry per CDR3 protein. The sample holds about 89,000 distinct CDR3 sequences, 15% to 20% seen once. The clonotype originates from an adult who was a healthcare worker with PCR-confirmed SARS-CoV-2 infection or an uninfected control (not recorded which). This chain joins TRBV10-3 and TRBJ2-1; 7 nucleotides agree with TRBD2. This material consisted of whole blood, taken at baseline. The CDR3 DNA reads as TGTGCCATCAGTGGGGACCCCACCGGGGGGGAGCAGTTCTTC. This codes for CAISGDPTGGEQFF.